The 14 T cell receptor beta chains below come from one sample, sequenced in a study of cytomegalovirus exposure and HLA in healthy donors. Generated by immunoSEQ multiplex PCR, the TCRdb table keeps only in-frame clones and is missing some. Of roughly 250,000 clones listed, 70% to 90% are singletons. Sequences were obtained from PBMCs. The receptor set was obtained from a woman aged 30 to 39 in good health and CMV-seropositive.

The V gene is TRBV19, the J gene TRBJ2-4; D is perhaps TRBD1 (6 bases). CDR1 LNHDA and CDR2 SQIVND come from the germline V gene (reference sequence). The CDR3 consists of 13 residues. V dropped 5 bases and J dropped 12 bases, with 17 bases sitting between them. In DNA, the CDR3 is TGTGCCAGTAGTGTACAGACAGGTCTTCATCAGTACTTC. Translation gives CASSVQTGLHQYF. The full variable domain, its missing parts supplied by reference TRBV19 and TRBJ2-4, is DGGITQSPKYLFRKEGQNVTLSCEQNLNHDAMYWYRQDPGQGLRLIYYSQIVNDFQKGDIAEGYSVSREKKESFPLTVTSAQKNPTAFYLCASSVQTGLHQYFGAGTRLSVL.

This rearrangement joins TRBV5-8 to TRBJ2-1, with a weak D call TRBD1 (6 bases). V gave up 5 bases and J gave up 0 bases, with 12 bases separating them. The CDR3 loop spans 15 amino acids. Germline V gene data show CDR1 as SGHTS and CDR2 as YDEGEE. The CDR3 DNA reads TGTGCCAGCAGGCCGAGAGGGGGCTCCTACAATGAGCAGTTCTTC. Protein product: CASRPRGGSYNEQFF.

The chain is built from TRBV18 and TRBJ1-5, with TRBD1 matching 10 bases. Germline CDR1 reads KGHSH; CDR2 reads LQKENI. The CDR3 loop spans 14 amino acids. J gave up 5 bases and V 6 bases, and 4 bases lay outside the gene matches. The CDR3 sequence: CASSLTGGDQPQHF. Here the CDR3 DNA reads TGTGCCAGCTCGCTGACAGGGGGCGATCAGCCCCAGCATTTT.

The chain couples TRBV27 to TRBJ1-1; 7 bases match TRBD1. Germline assignment: CDR1 MNHEY and CDR2 SMNVEV (reference sequence). The CDR3 contains 13 residues. The trim removed 5 bases at V and 2 bases at J, leaving 2 bases unmatched. The CDR3 nucleotides are TGTGCCAGCAGTACAGGGGTTAACACTGAAGCTTTCTTT. Its translation is CASSTGVNTEAFF.

V usage is TRBV27 and J usage is TRBJ2-1, with TRBD2 identical over 11 bases. V was pared by 6 bases and J by 8 bases, with 12 bases of the junction left unmatched. The CDR3 is 16 amino acids. The germline CDR1 and CDR2 sequences are MNHEY and SMNVEV (reference sequence). CDR3 in DNA: TGTGCCAGCAGATTGATAGCGGGAGGGCCATGGGATGAGCAGTTCTTC. This translates into CASRLIAGGPWDEQFF.

This chain joins TRBV29-1 and TRBJ1-1; D remains ambiguous. This CDR3 has 11 amino acids. Germline CDR1 is SQVTM and CDR2 is ANQGSEA. The V gene lost 3 bases and the J gene lost 5 bases, with 7 bases spanning the gap. CDR3 nucleotide sequence: TGCAGCGTTGACTCGGGTACTGAAGCTTTCTTT. Translating it yields CSVDSGTEAFF.

There are a few counts of this clone. The chain carries TRBV6-6 and TRBJ2-7; D not certain. CDR3 size: 15 residues. Germline values: CDR1 MNHNY, CDR2 SVGAGI (reference sequence). The V gene lost 0 bases and the J gene lost 2 bases, with 11 bases spanning the gap. CDR3 amino acids: CASSYSAERPYEQYF. CDR3 bases: TGTGCCAGCAGTTACTCGGCAGAGCGCCCCTACGAGCAGTACTTC.

In DNA form, the CDR3 reads TGTGCCAGCAACTGGGACAGGGGGCGGGTAGGCAATCAGCCCCAGCATTTT. This sequence encodes CASNWDRGRVGNQPQHF. This sequence joins TRBV28 and TRBJ1-5; 12 bases match TRBD1. Germline trimming cut 7 bases from V and 2 bases from J; bases unmatched to any gene: 9. The V gene's germline CDR1 is MDHEN and CDR2 SYDVKM. This CDR3 is 17 amino acids long.

The J gene is TRBJ2-2, the V gene TRBV9; D remains ambiguous. This CDR3 is 14 amino acids long. CDR1 and CDR2 (germline): SGDLS, YYNGEE. V lost 4 bases, J lost 2 bases, and 9 bases lay in between. CDR3 amino acids: CASSPQYNTGELFF. The CDR3 DNA is TGTGCCAGCAGCCCACAGTATAACACCGGGGAGCTGTTTTTT.

The gene calls are TRBV27 and TRBJ2-5, with 10 bases lining up with TRBD2. Trimming at V came to 6 bases and at J to 3 bases, leaving 4 bases not matched to a gene. CDR3 length: 14 residues. From germline, CDR1 is MNHEY and CDR2 SMNVEV (reference sequence). The CDR3 reads CASRIAGGEETQYF. The CDR3 nucleotides read TGTGCCAGCAGAATAGCGGGAGGTGAAGAGACCCAGTACTTC.

This chain links TRBV2 with TRBJ2-6, with 7 bases identical to TRBD1. J was trimmed by 0 bases and V by 6 bases; bases with no gene match: 8. The CDR3 loop spans 17 amino acids. The germline V gene has CDR1 SNHLY and CDR2 FYNNEI. The CDR3 DNA sequence: TGTGCCAGCAGGGAAAGACAGGGACGCTCTGGGGCCAACGTCCTGACTTTC. Amino acids: CASRERQGRSGANVLTF.

The chain recombines TRBV29-1 with TRBJ2-6, with D possibly TRBD2 on 6 matching bases. This CDR3 spans 14 amino acids. The V end lost 4 bases, the J end lost 0 bases, and 7 bases lay between the germline ends. Germline lookup yields CDR1 SQVTM and CDR2 ANQGSEA. In nucleotides, the CDR3 is TGCAGCGTTGGCGGGGCCTCTGGGGCCAACGTCCTGACTTTC. This sequence encodes CSVGGASGANVLTF.

The chain employs TRBV11-3 and TRBJ1-1; no firm D call. V was trimmed by 0 bases and J by 7 bases, leaving 6 bases between them. Per the germline V gene, CDR1 is SGHNT and CDR2 is YENEEA. The CDR3 sequence is 12 residues long. Written as DNA, the CDR3 is TGTGCCAGCAGCTTAGATCGCGTTGAAGCTTTCTTT. Protein product: CASSLDRVEAFF.

The chain uses TRBV11-3 and TRBJ2-7; no firm D call. V lost 3 bases to trimming and J lost 4 bases, with 16 bases between them. CDR1 is SGHNT, CDR2 YENEEA, per germline. The CDR3 is made up of 15 amino acids. The CDR3 here is CASSFDPGSRYEQYF. In DNA form, the CDR3 reads TGTGCCAGCAGCTTTGATCCGGGTTCGAGGTACGAGCAGTACTTC.